This note documents a single T cell receptor beta chain sequence. Its matching antigen is unknown. These data originate in a study of T cell repertoires in cytomegalovirus infection. TCRdb redid the calling of the reads with MiXCR, one entry per CDR3 protein. The sample records roughly 860,000 distinct CDR3 sequences, approximately 30% being singletons. The length of the CDR3 is 14 residues. Trimming pared 2 bases from V and 3 bases from J, leaving 7 bases between. Germline V CDR1 and CDR2: SNHLY, FYNNEI. The sequenced sample was cultured CD8+ T cells from PBMCs, obtained from culture after CMV antigen stimulation. This sequence originates from a human donor in good health (CMV status not recorded). Some clones in this sample may be carry-over from other donors' samples. The V and J genes are TRBV2 and TRBJ2-2; D uncertain. The CDR3 reads CASSERPYTGELFF. In DNA, the CDR3 is TGTGCCAGCAGTGAACGGCCTTACACCGGGGAGCTGTTTTTT.